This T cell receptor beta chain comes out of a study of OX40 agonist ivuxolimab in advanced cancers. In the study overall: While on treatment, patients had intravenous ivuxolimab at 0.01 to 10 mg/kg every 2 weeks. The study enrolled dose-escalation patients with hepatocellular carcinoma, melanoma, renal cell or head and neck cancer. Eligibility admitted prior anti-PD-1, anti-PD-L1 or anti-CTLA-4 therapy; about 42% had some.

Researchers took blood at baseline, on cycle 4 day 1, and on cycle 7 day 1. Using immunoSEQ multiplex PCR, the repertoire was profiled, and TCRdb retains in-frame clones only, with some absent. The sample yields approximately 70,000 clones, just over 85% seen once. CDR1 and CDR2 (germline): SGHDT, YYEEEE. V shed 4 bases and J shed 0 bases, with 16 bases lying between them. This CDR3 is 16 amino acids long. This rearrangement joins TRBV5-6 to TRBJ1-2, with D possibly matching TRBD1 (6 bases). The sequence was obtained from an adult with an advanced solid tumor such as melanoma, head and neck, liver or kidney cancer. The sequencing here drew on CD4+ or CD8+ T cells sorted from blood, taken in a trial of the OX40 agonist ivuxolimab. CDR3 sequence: CASSHSKDRANYGYTF. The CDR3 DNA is TGTGCCAGCAGCCACTCTAAGGACAGAGCTAACTATGGCTACACCTTC.